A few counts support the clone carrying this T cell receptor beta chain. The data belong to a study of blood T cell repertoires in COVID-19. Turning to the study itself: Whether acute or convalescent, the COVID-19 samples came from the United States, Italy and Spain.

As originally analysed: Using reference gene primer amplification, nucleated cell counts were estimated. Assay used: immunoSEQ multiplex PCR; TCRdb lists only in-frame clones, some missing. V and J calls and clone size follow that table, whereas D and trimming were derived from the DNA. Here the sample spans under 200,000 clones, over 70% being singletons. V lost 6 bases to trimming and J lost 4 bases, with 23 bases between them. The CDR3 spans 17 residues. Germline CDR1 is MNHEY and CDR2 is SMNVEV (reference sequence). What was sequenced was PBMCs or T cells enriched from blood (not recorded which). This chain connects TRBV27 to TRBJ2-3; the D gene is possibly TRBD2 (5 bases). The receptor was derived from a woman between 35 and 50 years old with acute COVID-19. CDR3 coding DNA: TGTGCCAGCAGCAAAGAAATAACTAGTGTCTTCTCAGATACGCAGTATTTT. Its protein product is CASSKEITSVFSDTQYF.